The 4 T cell receptor beta chains reported below all come from one sample, sequenced in a study of CD8+CD57+ T cells in acquired aplastic anemia. The study profiled TCR beta VDJ and CDR3 using genomic DNA as template. One entry per CDR3 protein results from TCRdb running MiXCR on the reads. Found here are hundreds of thousands of distinct CDR3 sequences, 65% to 80% of them singletons; the top ten hold 3% to 5%. The specimen sequenced was sorted CD4+, CD8+, or CD8+CD57+ T cells (not recorded which) from PBMCs. The receptor set was obtained from a human donor in good health, serving as a control.

The CDR3 spells CVGIRWGGYTF. CDR3 DNA: TGTGTCGGCATTAGGTGGGGTGGCTACACCTTC. The chain links TRBV2 to TRBJ1-2; no reliable D call. The length of the CDR3 is 11 residues. Germline CDR1 is SNHLY and CDR2 is FYNNEI.

The CDR3 is CASSDHQGRTGGVYNSPLHF. Here the CDR3 DNA reads TGTGCCAGCAGCGATCATCAAGGACGGACAGGGGGCGTCTATAATTCACCCCTCCACTTT. This rearrangement joins TRBV5-4 to TRBJ1-6, with 11 positions matching TRBD1. With V trimmed by 4 bases and J by 3 bases, 15 bases remained unmatched. The V gene's germline CDR1 is SGHNT and CDR2 YYREEE (reference sequence). This CDR3 comprises 20 residues.

This clonotype was counted between two and nine times. A much larger clone lies a single base off, so this may be a read error. The gene calls are TRBV2 and TRBJ2-4; no clear D. This CDR3 is built from 15 residues. The V gene lost 8 bases and the J gene lost 0 bases, with 14 bases spanning the gap. CDR1 SNHLY and CDR2 FYNNEI come from the germline V gene. In DNA, the CDR3 is TGTGCCAGCCAACTAAGAACGGTAGCCAAAAACATTCAGTACTTC. The encoded protein is CASQLRTVAKNIQYF.

This clonotype was detected only a few times. This chain links TRBV7-2 with TRBJ1-2; TRBD1 matches at 7 bases. The CDR3 consists of 12 residues. Per the germline V gene, CDR1 is SGHTA and CDR2 is FQGNSA. V trimming: 9 bases; J trimming: 8 bases; junction bases outside the gene matches: 9. DNA of the CDR3: TGTGCCAGTCAGGGGGGGACCGGAGGCTACACCTTC. Its protein product is CASQGGTGGYTF.